Below, one T cell receptor (beta chain) is given with its context. No antigen is known for it. The CDR3 has 14 residues. Per germline, CDR1 DFQATT and CDR2 SNEGSKA (reference sequence). The entry originates in a study of T cells expressing NK-cell markers. TCRdb re-called the 5' RACE reads and catalogs CDR3 proteins one per entry, DNA excluded. This sample contains approximately 380,000 distinct CDR3 sequences. Study observations and caveats: NKG2C+ dominant clonotypes from 5 to 7 donors made up about 1.0-8% of CD8+ T cells.

J is TRBJ2-5 and V is TRBV20-1; TCRdb's D call, TRBD1, is unchecked because there is no DNA. The TCR originated in a man aged 18-75 years in good health. Sequencing used blood T cells: a sorted CD56 or NKG2C T cell subset, CD4+ or CD8+ T cells, or bulk PBMC T cells (not recorded which). CDR3 residues: CSARVPGGAETQYF.